Listed below are T cell receptor beta chains from one sample, sequenced in a study of human T cells and chemical hapten exposure. TCRdb re-analysed the 5' RACE reads in MiXCR, keeping a single row per CDR3 protein. The sample records 110,000 or so distinct CDR3 sequences, 15% to 20% being singletons. The receptor source for this set is a human donor in good health. CDR3s include the opening cysteine and the closing phenylalanine or tryptophan. Fields, in order: clone size, V gene, J gene, D gene, CDR3 protein, CDR3 DNA. A D gene is named only where the DNA matches it firmly. A clone size is listed for some rows: how often the clone was seen (once, few, many), or a class if it is expanded.

abundance: .
v_gene: TRBV2
j_gene: TRBJ2-3
d_gene: TRBD2
CDR3aa: CASSERGLAAGRQYF
CDR3nt: TGTGCCAGCAGTGAGAGGGGACTAGCGGCCGGGAGGCAGTATTTT

abundance: few
v_gene: TRBV4-1
j_gene: TRBJ1-2
d_gene: .
CDR3aa: CASSQDEGVGYGYTF
CDR3nt: TGCGCCAGCAGCCAAGATGAGGGGGTGGGCTATGGCTACACCTTC

abundance: .
v_gene: TRBV18
j_gene: TRBJ2-3
d_gene: .
CDR3aa: CASSPSATSSTDTQYF
CDR3nt: TGTGCCAGCTCACCATCGGCTACCTCTAGCACAGATACGCAGTATTTT

abundance: few
v_gene: TRBV29-1
j_gene: TRBJ1-1
d_gene: .
CDR3aa: CSVPGVARATEAFF
CDR3nt: TGCAGCGTCCCCGGGGTGGCCAGGGCGACTGAAGCTTTCTTT

abundance: .
v_gene: TRBV18
j_gene: TRBJ2-3
d_gene: .
CDR3aa: CASSPKEGADTQYF
CDR3nt: TGTGCCAGCTCACCGAAAGAAGGGGCAGATACGCAGTATTTT

abundance: few
v_gene: TRBV3-1
j_gene: TRBJ2-7
d_gene: .
CDR3aa: CASRDLGASSYEQYF
CDR3nt: TGTGCCAGCAGGGACCTTGGGGCCAGCTCCTACGAGCAGTACTTC

abundance: few
v_gene: TRBV27
j_gene: TRBJ1-1
d_gene: TRBD1
CDR3aa: CASSLGVQGAEAFF
CDR3nt: TGTGCCAGCAGTTTAGGGGTCCAGGGGGCTGAAGCTTTCTTT

abundance: many
v_gene: TRBV11-2
j_gene: TRBJ2-7
d_gene: .
CDR3aa: CASSLGEQYF
CDR3nt: TGTGCCAGCAGCTTAGGGGAGCAGTACTTC

abundance: few
v_gene: TRBV18
j_gene: TRBJ2-1
d_gene: TRBD1
CDR3aa: CASSQNNPGTGDNEQFF
CDR3nt: TGTGCCAGCTCACAGAACAATCCCGGGACAGGGGACAATGAGCAGTTCTTC

abundance: few
v_gene: TRBV4-1
j_gene: TRBJ1-2
d_gene: TRBD1
CDR3aa: CASSQDDGQGYGYTF
CDR3nt: TGCGCCAGCAGCCAAGATGATGGACAGGGCTATGGCTACACCTTC

abundance: few
v_gene: TRBV4-1
j_gene: TRBJ2-7
d_gene: TRBD2
CDR3aa: CASSHLRGRAYEQYF
CDR3nt: TGCGCCAGCAGCCACCTCCGCGGGAGGGCCTACGAGCAGTACTTC

abundance: .
v_gene: TRBV2
j_gene: TRBJ1-1
d_gene: TRBD1
CDR3aa: CASKGGRGQEAFF
CDR3nt: TGTGCCAGCAAGGGGGGTAGGGGGCAAGAAGCTTTCTTT

abundance: many
v_gene: TRBV29-1
j_gene: TRBJ1-1
d_gene: .
CDR3aa: CSVEDWPENTEAFF
CDR3nt: TGCAGCGTTGAAGATTGGCCTGAGAACACTGAAGCTTTCTTT

abundance: few
v_gene: TRBV9
j_gene: TRBJ2-3
d_gene: .
CDR3aa: CASSVAQASAYTDTQYF
CDR3nt: TGTGCCAGCAGCGTAGCTCAGGCTAGCGCCTACACAGATACGCAGTATTTT

abundance: .
v_gene: TRBV12-3/TRBV12-4
j_gene: TRBJ2-5
d_gene: TRBD2
CDR3aa: CASSSPGLVHF
CDR3nt: TGTGCCAGCAGTTCCCCGGGACTAGTTCACTTC

abundance: .
v_gene: TRBV7-2
j_gene: TRBJ1-3
d_gene: .
CDR3aa: CASSPKRTGNTIYF
CDR3nt: TGTGCCAGCAGCCCGAAGAGGACTGGAAACACCATATATTTT

abundance: many
v_gene: TRBV7-9
j_gene: TRBJ1-2
d_gene: .
CDR3aa: CASSLGQGDGYTF
CDR3nt: TGTGCCAGCAGCTTAGGGCAGGGTGATGGCTACACCTTC

abundance: .
v_gene: TRBV28
j_gene: TRBJ2-1
d_gene: TRBD1
CDR3aa: CASSWDRGYNEQFF
CDR3nt: TGTGCCAGCAGCTGGGACAGGGGGTACAATGAGCAGTTCTTC

abundance: .
v_gene: TRBV18
j_gene: TRBJ1-5
d_gene: .
CDR3aa: CASSPKGEGSGQPQHF
CDR3nt: TGTGCCAGCTCACCGAAAGGGGAGGGCTCGGGTCAGCCCCAGCATTTT

abundance: few
v_gene: TRBV12-3/TRBV12-4
j_gene: TRBJ1-4
d_gene: .
CDR3aa: CASSLANEKLFF
CDR3nt: TGTGCCAGCAGTTTGGCGAACGAAAAACTGTTTTTT

abundance: .
v_gene: TRBV6-1
j_gene: TRBJ1-1
d_gene: .
CDR3aa: CASSEYPGDTEAFF
CDR3nt: TGTGCCAGCAGTGAATACCCAGGGGACACTGAAGCTTTCTTT

abundance: few
v_gene: TRBV28
j_gene: TRBJ2-7
d_gene: .
CDR3aa: CASSSKLGNWGEQYF
CDR3nt: TGTGCCAGCAGTTCAAAATTAGGGAATTGGGGCGAGCAGTACTTC

abundance: .
v_gene: TRBV29-1
j_gene: TRBJ1-1
d_gene: .
CDR3aa: CSVGLRGGYTEAFF
CDR3nt: TGCAGCGTTGGATTAAGGGGAGGATACACTGAAGCTTTCTTT

abundance: .
v_gene: TRBV7-9
j_gene: TRBJ1-2
d_gene: .
CDR3aa: CASSLAQGFGYTF
CDR3nt: TGTGCCAGCAGCTTAGCGCAGGGGTTCGGCTACACCTTC

abundance: .
v_gene: TRBV30
j_gene: TRBJ1-5
d_gene: .
CDR3aa: CAWSSPGVSNQPQHF
CDR3nt: TGTGCCTGGAGTTCTCCGGGGGTTAGCAATCAGCCCCAGCATTTT

abundance: few
v_gene: TRBV6-5
j_gene: TRBJ2-2
d_gene: TRBD2
CDR3aa: CASSSPGLAGVIPGELFF
CDR3nt: TGTGCCAGCAGCTCTCCGGGACTAGCGGGAGTTATCCCCGGGGAGCTGTTTTTT

abundance: .
v_gene: TRBV3-1
j_gene: TRBJ2-7
d_gene: .
CDR3aa: CASSQSPLGEQYF
CDR3nt: TGTGCCAGCAGCCAATCACCCCTGGGAGAGCAGTACTTC

abundance: .
v_gene: TRBV15
j_gene: TRBJ2-7
d_gene: TRBD1
CDR3aa: CATSKDREYEQYF
CDR3nt: TGTGCCACCAGCAAGGACAGGGAATACGAGCAGTACTTC

abundance: .
v_gene: TRBV30
j_gene: TRBJ2-3
d_gene: .
CDR3aa: CAWSVLVGRHTQYF
CDR3nt: TGTGCCTGGAGTGTACTCGTGGGACGCCATACGCAGTATTTT

abundance: few
v_gene: TRBV25-1
j_gene: TRBJ2-2
d_gene: .
CDR3aa: CASSDGTSDTGELFF
CDR3nt: TGTGCCAGCAGTGACGGGACGTCCGACACCGGGGAGCTGTTTTTT

abundance: few
v_gene: TRBV20-1
j_gene: TRBJ1-1
d_gene: TRBD1
CDR3aa: CSARDLDRGPEAFF
CDR3nt: TGCAGTGCTAGAGATCTAGACAGGGGTCCTGAAGCTTTCTTT

abundance: few
v_gene: TRBV29-1
j_gene: TRBJ1-4
d_gene: TRBD1
CDR3aa: CSGRQGNEKLFF
CDR3nt: TGCAGCGGAAGACAGGGAAATGAAAAACTGTTTTTT

abundance: few
v_gene: TRBV28
j_gene: TRBJ2-5
d_gene: TRBD2
CDR3aa: CASRGTSGRALETQYF
CDR3nt: TGTGCCAGCAGGGGGACTAGCGGGAGGGCGCTGGAGACCCAGTACTTC

abundance: .
v_gene: TRBV5-1
j_gene: TRBJ2-1
d_gene: TRBD2
CDR3aa: CASSLNRASGSLNEQFF
CDR3nt: TGCGCCAGCAGCTTGAATAGGGCTAGCGGGAGTCTCAATGAGCAGTTCTTC

abundance: many
v_gene: TRBV5-6
j_gene: TRBJ2-7
d_gene: .
CDR3aa: CASSLAGKAYEQYF
CDR3nt: TGTGCCAGCAGCTTGGCCGGGAAGGCCTACGAGCAGTACTTC

abundance: .
v_gene: TRBV2
j_gene: TRBJ2-5
d_gene: .
CDR3aa: CASREDPSQETQYF
CDR3nt: TGTGCCAGCAGGGAGGACCCATCGCAAGAGACCCAGTACTTC

abundance: .
v_gene: TRBV3-1
j_gene: TRBJ2-5
d_gene: TRBD1
CDR3aa: CASSLGTGQETQYF
CDR3nt: TGTGCCAGCAGCCTCGGGACAGGCCAAGAGACCCAGTACTTC

abundance: many
v_gene: TRBV10-1
j_gene: TRBJ2-5
d_gene: TRBD2
CDR3aa: CASSETRRGPSGRGETQYF
CDR3nt: TGCGCCAGCAGTGAAACCCGAAGAGGGCCTAGCGGGAGGGGTGAGACCCAGTACTTC

abundance: few
v_gene: TRBV28
j_gene: TRBJ2-7
d_gene: .
CDR3aa: CASSWRQVDEQYF
CDR3nt: TGTGCCAGCAGTTGGAGACAGGTCGACGAGCAGTACTTC

abundance: .
v_gene: TRBV7-9
j_gene: TRBJ2-1
d_gene: TRBD1
CDR3aa: CASSPNRGLYNEQFF
CDR3nt: TGTGCCAGCAGCCCTAACAGGGGATTATACAATGAGCAGTTCTTC

abundance: .
v_gene: TRBV29-1
j_gene: TRBJ1-1
d_gene: TRBD1
CDR3aa: CSVQRQGLMNTEAFF
CDR3nt: TGCAGCGTCCAACGACAGGGCTTAATGAACACTGAAGCTTTCTTT

abundance: .
v_gene: TRBV20-1
j_gene: TRBJ2-3
d_gene: .
CDR3aa: CSAGPPGLSTDTQYF
CDR3nt: TGCAGTGCTGGACCTCCCGGACTAAGCACAGATACGCAGTATTTT

abundance: few
v_gene: TRBV7-4
j_gene: TRBJ2-7
d_gene: TRBD2
CDR3aa: CASSPSREGPRYEQYF
CDR3nt: TGTGCCAGCAGCCCCAGCCGGGAGGGCCCCAGGTACGAGCAGTACTTC

abundance: few
v_gene: TRBV25-1
j_gene: TRBJ2-6
d_gene: TRBD1
CDR3aa: CASTPGTGVSGANVLTF
CDR3nt: TGTGCCAGCACTCCCGGGACAGGCGTCTCTGGGGCCAACGTCCTGACTTTC

abundance: .
v_gene: TRBV30
j_gene: TRBJ1-2
d_gene: .
CDR3aa: CAWRWRRSPRGYTF
CDR3nt: TGTGCCTGGAGATGGAGGCGCAGTCCTCGCGGCTACACCTTC

abundance: few
v_gene: TRBV20-1
j_gene: TRBJ2-3
d_gene: .
CDR3aa: CSAPRGGSGTDTQYF
CDR3nt: TGCAGTGCTCCACGTGGCGGTAGCGGCACAGATACGCAGTATTTT

abundance: few
v_gene: TRBV28
j_gene: TRBJ1-2
d_gene: TRBD1
CDR3aa: CASSLQTTGGDGYTF
CDR3nt: TGTGCCAGCAGTTTACAAACTACAGGGGGCGATGGCTACACCTTC

abundance: .
v_gene: TRBV4-1
j_gene: TRBJ2-7
d_gene: .
CDR3aa: CASSQDLYRAGLEQYF
CDR3nt: TGCGCCAGCAGCCAAGATCTCTACAGGGCTGGTTTGGAGCAGTACTTC

abundance: .
v_gene: TRBV2
j_gene: TRBJ1-1
d_gene: .
CDR3aa: CASSEAGNTEAFF
CDR3nt: TGTGCCAGCAGTGAAGCAGGGAACACTGAAGCTTTCTTT

abundance: few
v_gene: TRBV3-1
j_gene: TRBJ2-1
d_gene: TRBD2
CDR3aa: CASSPPLPASGRINEQFF
CDR3nt: TGTGCCAGCAGCCCCCCTCTCCCAGCGAGCGGGAGAATAAATGAGCAGTTCTTC

abundance: .
v_gene: TRBV2
j_gene: TRBJ2-7
d_gene: .
CDR3aa: CASKLASYEQYF
CDR3nt: TGTGCCAGCAAGCTAGCGAGCTACGAGCAGTACTTC

abundance: .
v_gene: TRBV18
j_gene: TRBJ2-7
d_gene: TRBD2
CDR3aa: CASSPLGTSGISYEQYF
CDR3nt: TGTGCCAGCTCACCACTAGGGACTAGCGGGATATCCTACGAGCAGTACTTC

abundance: .
v_gene: TRBV10-2
j_gene: TRBJ2-1
d_gene: .
CDR3aa: CASSDSGPPRLIEQFF
CDR3nt: TGCGCCAGCAGTGATAGCGGACCGCCGAGGCTAATTGAGCAGTTCTTC

abundance: few
v_gene: TRBV20-1
j_gene: TRBJ2-1
d_gene: TRBD2
CDR3aa: CSARSHGTTPSYNEQFF
CDR3nt: TGCAGTGCTAGGTCTCACGGGACTACTCCCTCCTACAATGAGCAGTTCTTC

abundance: .
v_gene: TRBV29-1
j_gene: TRBJ2-3
d_gene: TRBD2
CDR3aa: CSVLREGRSPTDTQYF
CDR3nt: TGCAGCGTTCTCCGGGAGGGCCGATCACCCACAGATACGCAGTATTTT

abundance: .
v_gene: TRBV7-2
j_gene: TRBJ2-7
d_gene: .
CDR3aa: CASSLSPGRGYEQYF
CDR3nt: TGTGCCAGCAGCTTATCCCCAGGGAGAGGCTACGAGCAGTACTTC

abundance: .
v_gene: TRBV10-3
j_gene: TRBJ1-5
d_gene: .
CDR3aa: CAIRRRGHEPQHF
CDR3nt: TGTGCCATCAGACGCCGGGGCCACGAGCCCCAGCATTTT

abundance: few
v_gene: TRBV7-8
j_gene: TRBJ2-4
d_gene: .
CDR3aa: CASSVGTELAKNIQYF
CDR3nt: TGTGCCAGCAGCGTCGGGACTGAGCTAGCCAAAAACATTCAGTACTTC

abundance: few
v_gene: TRBV28
j_gene: TRBJ1-1
d_gene: .
CDR3aa: CASSLQRRNTEAFF
CDR3nt: TGTGCCAGCAGTCTACAACGGAGAAACACTGAAGCTTTCTTT